This section outlines one T cell receptor beta chain sequence together with its context. The method was immunoSEQ multiplex PCR; TCRdb's version includes in-frame clones alone and lacks a portion of them. The table includes around 97,000 clones, 92% detected once. The sample comes from a study of T cell changes during pregnancy in multiple sclerosis. The ends were cut back, 1 base at V and 1 base at J, with 8 bases in the middle. Germline lookup yields CDR1 SGHTA and CDR2 FQGNSA. The CDR3 sequence is 15 residues long. The J gene is TRBJ1-5, the V gene TRBV7-2, with D uncertain. The TCR sequence derives from a female donor with multiple sclerosis, enrolled in a pregnancy study. The material sequenced was peripheral blood, taken after pregnancy. The CDR3 loop is CASSLVPGSNQPQHF. The CDR3 coding sequence is TGTGCCAGCAGCTTAGTCCCAGGCAGCAATCAGCCCCAGCATTTT.